This paragraph covers one TCR beta chain sequence. The antigen is unknown. Vbeta (60) and Jbeta (13) primers were used in the PCR. The data were produced by immunoSEQ multiplex PCR, yet TCRdb's version contains in-frame clones alone and is incomplete. The data show roughly 88,000 clones, 76% seen once. This CDR3 is 13 amino acids long. Germline V gene lookup returns CDR1 MNHEY and CDR2 SVGAGI. V was cut by 6 bases and J by 1 base, with 7 bases left in between. This specimen belongs to a study of cytomegalovirus exposure and HLA in healthy donors. Findings of the study overall: It was shown in a later analysis that HLA-associated TCR beta chains were more clonally expanded than other, equally common chains. Reports indicated that the classifier achieved high specificity and sensitivity in diagnosing cytomegalovirus status.

The sequence was obtained from a man younger than 45 in good health and CMV-seropositive. The J gene is TRBJ1-5, the V gene TRBV6-5; D remains unclear. Sequencing was carried out using PBMCs. CDR3 amino acids: CASSSRSNQPQHF. In DNA, the CDR3 is TGTGCCAGCAGCTCCAGGAGCAATCAGCCCCAGCATTTT.